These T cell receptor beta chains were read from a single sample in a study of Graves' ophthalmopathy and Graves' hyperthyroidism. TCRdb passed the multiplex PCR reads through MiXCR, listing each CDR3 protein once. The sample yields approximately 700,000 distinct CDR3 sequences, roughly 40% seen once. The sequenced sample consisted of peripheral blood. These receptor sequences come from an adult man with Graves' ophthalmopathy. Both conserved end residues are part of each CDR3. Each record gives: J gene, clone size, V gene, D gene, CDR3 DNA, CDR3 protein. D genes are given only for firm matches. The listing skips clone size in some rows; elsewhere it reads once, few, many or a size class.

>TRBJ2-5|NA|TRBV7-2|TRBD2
TGTGCCAGCAGCTTAGGGCGGCTAGCGGGGGCCCAAGAGACCCAGTACTTC
CASSLGRLAGAQETQYF
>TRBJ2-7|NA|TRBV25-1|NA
TGTGCCAGCAGTTTATCGGCAGGGTCCGACGAGCAGTACTTC
CASSLSAGSDEQYF
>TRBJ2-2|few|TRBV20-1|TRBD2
TGCAGTGCTTCGACCGGGACTAGCAGCCCCGGGGAGCTGTTTTTT
CSASTGTSSPGELFF
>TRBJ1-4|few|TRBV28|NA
TGTGCCAGCAGTCCAGCTACAACTAATGAAAAACTGTTTTTT
CASSPATTNEKLFF
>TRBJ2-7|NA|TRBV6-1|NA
TGTGCCAGCAGTGAAGCGTGGGGCGGGCCCTACGAGCAGTACTTC
CASSEAWGGPYEQYF
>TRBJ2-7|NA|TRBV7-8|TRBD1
TGTGCCAGCAGCTTAGTTAGGCCGGGACAGAAGTTTTCCTACGAGCAGTACTTC
CASSLVRPGQKFSYEQYF
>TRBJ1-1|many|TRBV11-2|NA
TGTGCCAGCAGCTTAGCCCCTGGAGGGGACACTGAAGCTTTCTTT
CASSLAPGGDTEAFF
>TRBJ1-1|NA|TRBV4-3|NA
TGCGCCAGCAGCCAAGGCCTATTCCAGGGTGGTGAAGCTTTCTTT
CASSQGLFQGGEAFF
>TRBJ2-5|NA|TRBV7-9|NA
TGTGCCAGCAGCATCTGGGGCGCGGGACAAGAGACCCAGTACTTC
CASSIWGAGQETQYF
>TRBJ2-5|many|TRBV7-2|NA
TGTGCCAGCAGCCCGTGGAGGGAAGAGACCCAGTACTTC
CASSPWREETQYF
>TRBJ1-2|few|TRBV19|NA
TGTGCCAGTAGTACCCAGGGTATCTATGGCTACACCTTC
CASSTQGIYGYTF
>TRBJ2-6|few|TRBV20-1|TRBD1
TGCAGTGCTAGAGATTTAGGGGACAGCATCAGATCTGGGGCCAACGTCCTGACTTTC
CSARDLGDSIRSGANVLTF
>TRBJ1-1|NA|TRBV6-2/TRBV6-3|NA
TGTGCCAGCAGGCGTAGACTCAATTCCGTCACTGAAGCTTTCTTT
CASRRRLNSVTEAFF
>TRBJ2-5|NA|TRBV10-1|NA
TGTGCCAGCAGTGCGCGACAGGATGGGCAAGAGACCCAGTACTTC
CASSARQDGQETQYF
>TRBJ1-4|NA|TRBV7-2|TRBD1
TGTGCCAGCAGCTCCCGTTATCCGGACAGGGGGCGCCGAGGTGAAAAACTGTTTTTT
CASSSRYPDRGRRGEKLFF
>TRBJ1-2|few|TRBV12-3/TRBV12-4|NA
TGTGCCAGCAGTTTCTGGCAGCAGTATGGCTACACCTTC
CASSFWQQYGYTF
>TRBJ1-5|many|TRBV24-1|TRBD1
TGTGCCACCGCTCCTCCGGGACAGGGGAATCAGCCCCAGCATTTT
CATAPPGQGNQPQHF
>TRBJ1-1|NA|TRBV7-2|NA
TGTGCCAGCACCCCGAGCGGGGGGCGTGCGGCTGAAGCTTTCTTT
CASTPSGGRAAEAFF
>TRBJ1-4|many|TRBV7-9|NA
TGTGCCAGCAGCCCCGGGGCGAATGAAAAACTGTTTTTT
CASSPGANEKLFF
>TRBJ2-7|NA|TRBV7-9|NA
TGTGCCAGCAGCACACTACAGGGGAGGTACGAGCAGTACTTC
CASSTLQGRYEQYF
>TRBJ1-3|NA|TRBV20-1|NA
TGCAGCGCGCGGCCAGGGTCGGGAAACACCATATATTTT
CSARPGSGNTIYF
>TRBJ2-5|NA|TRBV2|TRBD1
TGTGCCAGCAGTCGACAGGGGGCAGGACAGCCCCAGTACTTC
CASSRQGAGQPQYF
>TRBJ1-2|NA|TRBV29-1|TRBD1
TGCAGCGTTGGCGGACAGGGGGAAAGCTATGGCTACACCTTC
CSVGGQGESYGYTF
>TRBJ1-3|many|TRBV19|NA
TGTGCCAGTAGTATAAGGGCAGCTGGAAACACCATATATTTT
CASSIRAAGNTIYF
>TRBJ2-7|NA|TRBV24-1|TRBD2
TGTGCCAGCAGTATACCGGGACTAGTCTACGAGCAGTACTTC
CASSIPGLVYEQYF
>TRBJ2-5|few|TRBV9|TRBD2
TGTGCCAGCAGCGCTAGCGGGGGGGAGGGGACCCAGTACTTC
CASSASGGEGTQYF
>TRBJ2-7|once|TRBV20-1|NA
TGCAGTGCTAGCAGCGGCTCCCAGGCGGTATCCTACGAGCAGTACTTC
CSASSGSQAVSYEQYF
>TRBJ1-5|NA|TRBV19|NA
TGTGCCAGTGTTAGGGCAGTTAATCAGCCCCAGCATTTT
CASVRAVNQPQHF
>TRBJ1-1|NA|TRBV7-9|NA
TGTGCCAGCAGCTTAGTATACGACGGGACACCGAACACTGAAGCTTTCTTT
CASSLVYDGTPNTEAFF
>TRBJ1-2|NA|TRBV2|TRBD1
TGTGCCAGCAGTGCTACCTCGGACAGGGATTATGGCTACACCTTC
CASSATSDRDYGYTF
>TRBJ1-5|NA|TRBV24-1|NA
TGTGCCACCAGTGATTCCCGGACAGCGGAGACCCAGCATTTT
CATSDSRTAETQHF
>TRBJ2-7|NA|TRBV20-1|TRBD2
TGCAGTGCGGGTCATAGCGGGAGCTCCTACGAGCAGTACTTC
CSAGHSGSSYEQYF
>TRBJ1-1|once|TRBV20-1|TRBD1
TGCAGTGCTAGATATCGACAGGGACCGAACACTGAAGCTTTCTTT
CSARYRQGPNTEAFF
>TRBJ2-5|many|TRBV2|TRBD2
TGTGCCAGCAGTGTTCTAGGGGAGGGTCAGGAGACCCAGTACTTC
CASSVLGEGQETQYF
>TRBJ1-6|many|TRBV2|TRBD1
TGTGCCAGCAGTGGGGACAGGGGCTATAATTCACCCCTCCACTTT
CASSGDRGYNSPLHF
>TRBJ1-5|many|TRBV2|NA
TGTGCCAGCAGGATGGACAACCATAGCAATCAGCCCCAGCATTTT
CASRMDNHSNQPQHF
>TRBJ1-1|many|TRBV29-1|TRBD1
TGCAGCGTACGGACAGGGTGGACTGAAGCTTTCTTT
CSVRTGWTEAFF
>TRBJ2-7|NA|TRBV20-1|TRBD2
TGCAGTGCACGGACTAGCGGGAGCAAAAGGTCGATGAACGAGCAGTACTTC
CSARTSGSKRSMNEQYF
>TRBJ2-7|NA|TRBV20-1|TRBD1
TGCAGTGGCAGAACCCTCGGGACAGGGGCTGCCGAGCAGTACTTC
CSGRTLGTGAAEQYF
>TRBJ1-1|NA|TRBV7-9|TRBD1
TGTGCCAGCAGCTTAGAGGATTTGTGGGGGGACAGCGAGATGAACACTGAAGCTTTCTTT
CASSLEDLWGDSEMNTEAFF
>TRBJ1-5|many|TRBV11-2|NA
TGTGCCAGCAGCTTATCCAGAGATCAGCCCCAGCATTTT
CASSLSRDQPQHF
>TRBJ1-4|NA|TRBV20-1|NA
TGCAGTGCTAGAGAGCCAGGGGTGAGTCTTGGGACGAATGAAAAACTGTTTTTT
CSAREPGVSLGTNEKLFF
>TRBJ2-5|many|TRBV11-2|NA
TGTGCCAGCAGTCTAGGGTCTTCGAAAGAGACCCAGTACTTC
CASSLGSSKETQYF
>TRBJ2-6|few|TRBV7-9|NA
TGTGCCAGCAGCTTGGTACAGTTGGGGTGGGGGGCCAACGTCCTGACTTTC
CASSLVQLGWGANVLTF
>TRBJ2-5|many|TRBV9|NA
TGTGCCAGCAGCGACGGACCGACCCAGTACTTC
CASSDGPTQYF
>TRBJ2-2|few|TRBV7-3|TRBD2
TGTGCCAGCAGCTTCGGCGCTAGCGGGGGGGCGAACACCGGGGAGCTGTTTTTT
CASSFGASGGANTGELFF
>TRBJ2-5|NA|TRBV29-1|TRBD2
TGCAGCGTTGACCTCCTAGCGGGATTAGAGACCCAGTACTTC
CSVDLLAGLETQYF
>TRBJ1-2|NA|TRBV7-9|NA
TGTGCCAGCAGTCTAGTCGGGGTAGCGGGAGGCTACACCTTC
CASSLVGVAGGYTF
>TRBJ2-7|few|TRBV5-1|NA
TGCGCCAGCAGCTTGAGTGGCGGACCTGGATCCTACGAGCAGTACTTC
CASSLSGGPGSYEQYF
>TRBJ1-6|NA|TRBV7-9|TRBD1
TGTGCCAGCAGCTTATGGCGACAGGGGTGGAATTCACCCCTCCACTTT
CASSLWRQGWNSPLHF
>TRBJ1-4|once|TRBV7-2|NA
TGTGCCAGCAGTTATGTAGGGCATCTTAATGAAAAACTGTTTTTT
CASSYVGHLNEKLFF
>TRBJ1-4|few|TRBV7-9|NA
TGTGCCAGCGGGAAAGCTAATGAAAAACTGTTTTTT
CASGKANEKLFF
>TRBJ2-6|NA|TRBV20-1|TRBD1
TGCAGTGCTAGGGCAGGGGGTGGCGCATCTGGGGCCAACGTCCTGACTTTC
CSARAGGGASGANVLTF
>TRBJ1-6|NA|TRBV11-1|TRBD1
TGTGCCAGCAGGCCAGGGCAGGGGGCGGGTAATTCACCCCTCCACTTT
CASRPGQGAGNSPLHF
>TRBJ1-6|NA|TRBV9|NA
TGTGCCAGCAGCCGGGCCCAGGGTAATTCACCCCTCCACTTT
CASSRAQGNSPLHF
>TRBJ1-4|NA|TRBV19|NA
TGTGCCAGTAGCCCGATAGGGGCAACTAATGAAAAACTGTTTTTT
CASSPIGATNEKLFF
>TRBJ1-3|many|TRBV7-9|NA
TGTGCCAGCAGCTTAGAGGCATCTTACTCTGGAAACACCATATATTTT
CASSLEASYSGNTIYF
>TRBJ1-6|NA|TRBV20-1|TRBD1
TGCAGTGCTAGAGCAACCCGGGACAGGGTTTCCTGGTTTCTTCGTTCACCCCTCCACTTT
CSARATRDRVSWFLRSPLHF
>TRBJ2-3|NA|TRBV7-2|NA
TGTGCCAGCAGCTTCAAGCCAGGGAGCAATACGCAGTATTTT
CASSFKPGSNTQYF
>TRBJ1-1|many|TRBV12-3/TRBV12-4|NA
TGTGCCAGCAGTAGATGGACTGAAGCTTTCTTT
CASSRWTEAFF